The clone carrying this T cell receptor beta chain was seen more than once but under ten times. The antigen remains unidentified. The sample's time point: patch test 2, 6 weeks after DPC sensitization. Treatment denoted: therapeutic diphenylcyclopropenone sensitization with weekly scalp DPC. Donors were 18 to 70-year-old alopecia patients suitable for DPC. This entry is derived from a study of human T cells and chemical hapten exposure. Across the study: Upper back patch tests used 0.01% DPC, scored after 6 days. Findings and caveats of the study: DPC sensitization did not alter TCRs above 1 in 1000 frequency.

TCRdb reanalysed the RACE reads using MiXCR and keeps one entry per CDR3 protein. Among tens of thousands of distinct CDR3 sequences listed, roughly 9.6% were seen once. The specimen comprised whole blood, sampled in connection with sensitization to the hapten diphenylcyclopropenone (DPC). This TCR was recovered from a man in his forties or fifties with alopecia areata. Some clones in this sample may be carry-over from other donors' samples.

CDR3 DNA sequence: TGTGCCAGCAGTTCCAGGGGCCCTGCTAACTATGGCTACACCTTC. It is translated as CASSSRGPANYGYTF. V and J are TRBV27 and TRBJ1-2, with a weak D call TRBD1 (6 bases). There are 15 residues in the CDR3. Germline CDR1 reads MNHEY; CDR2 reads SMNVEV (reference sequence). V lost 4 bases, J lost 0 bases, and 12 bases lay in between.